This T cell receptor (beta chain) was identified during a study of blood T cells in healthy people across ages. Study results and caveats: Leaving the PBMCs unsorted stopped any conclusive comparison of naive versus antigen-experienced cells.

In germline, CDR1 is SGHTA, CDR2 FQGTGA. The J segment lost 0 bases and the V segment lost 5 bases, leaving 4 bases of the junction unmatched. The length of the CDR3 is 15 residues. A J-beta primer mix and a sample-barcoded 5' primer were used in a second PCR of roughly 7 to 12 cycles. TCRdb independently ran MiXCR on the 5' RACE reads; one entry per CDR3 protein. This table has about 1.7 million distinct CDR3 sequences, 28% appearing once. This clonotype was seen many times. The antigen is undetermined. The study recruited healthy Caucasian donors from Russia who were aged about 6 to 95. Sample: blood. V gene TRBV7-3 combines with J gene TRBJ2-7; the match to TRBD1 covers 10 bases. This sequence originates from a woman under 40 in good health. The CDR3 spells CASSVDRGSSYEQYF. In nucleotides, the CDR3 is TGTGCCAGCAGCGTGGACAGGGGGAGCTCCTACGAGCAGTACTTC.